Presented here are 5 T cell receptor beta chains from one specimen sequenced in a study of T-cell memory formation after mild COVID-19. TCRdb re-called the 5' RACE reads with MiXCR, one entry per CDR3 protein. Of hundreds of thousands of distinct CDR3 sequences in the sample, about 20% were seen once. The sequenced sample consisted of PBMCs or a T cell subset sorted from them (not recorded which). These receptors all stem from an adult woman who had mild COVID-19 (a few samples of this study predate the infection). Cell type and time point are not known.

The J gene is TRBJ1-2, the V gene TRBV27; 8 bases match TRBD1. V lost 5 bases and J lost 8; bases outside the gene matches: 10. From germline, CDR1 is MNHEY and CDR2 SMNVEV (reference sequence). The CDR3 covers 14 residues. The CDR3 bases are TGTGCCAGCAGTCTCATAGGACAGGGTAGCGGCTACACCTTC. This gives the protein CASSLIGQGSGYTF.

This chain joins TRBV20-1 and TRBJ1-2; D ambiguous. Trimming stripped 5 bases from V and 6 bases from J, with 22 bases between. CDR3 length: 15 residues. Germline V CDR1 and CDR2: DFQATT, SNEGSKA (reference sequence). DNA for the CDR3: TGCAGTGCTGTATCGGACCTACCCCGCAGGAATGGCTACACCTTC. Translated: CSAVSDLPRRNGYTF.

This clonotype was recorded at least ten times. The chain recombines TRBV7-2 with TRBJ2-5, with TRBD2 matching 9 bases. Losses at the gene ends were 4 bases for V and 5 bases for J; bases not matched to a gene: 2. The CDR3 runs 13 residues. Germline CDR1 is SGHTA and CDR2 is FQGNSA. This CDR3 reads CASSSGLAETQYF. The CDR3 DNA reads as TGTGCCAGCAGCTCCGGACTAGCGGAGACCCAGTACTTC.

The chain combines TRBV5-1 with TRBJ2-3; 11 nucleotides agree with TRBD1. Unmatched junction bases numbered 4, after V lost 2 bases and J lost 5 bases. This CDR3 has 15 residues. CDR1 is SGHRS and CDR2 is YFSETQ in the germline V gene. The CDR3 nucleotides are TGCGCCAGCAGCTTTGGACAGGGGGCGATAGATACGCAGTATTTT. Translated, it gives CASSFGQGAIDTQYF.

This clonotype has only a few counts. The chain couples TRBV2 to TRBJ2-4, with D perhaps TRBD2 (5 bases). Trimming removed 9 bases from V and 8 bases from J, with 17 bases in between. Germline CDR1 and CDR2: SNHLY and FYNNEI. The CDR3 has 13 residues. The CDR3 DNA reads TGTGCCAGTCACAGCGGACTGAGGGACATTCAGTACTTC. Amino acids: CASHSGLRDIQYF.